The 18 T cell receptor beta chains reported below all come from one sample, sequenced in a study of blood T cell repertoires in COVID-19. The assay was immunoSEQ multiplex PCR, and TCRdb's table has in-frame clones only and misses some. The profile shows some 200,000 clones, approximately 85% of them singletons. The sequenced sample consisted of PBMCs or T cells enriched from blood (not recorded which). The receptors were sampled from a man between 35 and 55 years old who had recovered from COVID-19.

The genes are TRBV28 and TRBJ1-2; perhaps TRBD1 as D (5 bases). Germline V CDR1 and CDR2: MDHEN, SYDVKM. Between the trimmed V and J ends, which lost 3 bases and 3 bases, there was a span of 11 bases. The CDR3 sequence is 14 residues long. The CDR3 protein is CASSLGRAYYGYTF. CDR3 DNA sequence: TGTGCCAGCAGTTTGGGCAGGGCCTACTATGGCTACACCTTC.

The chain is built from TRBV4-3 and TRBJ1-1; 8 nucleotides agree with TRBD1. V lost 1 base and J lost 2; bases outside the gene matches: 3. The CDR3 totals 15 residues. Germline loops: CDR1 LGHNA, CDR2 YSLEER. The CDR3 region is CASSQVDRVNTEAFF. The CDR3 DNA follows: TGCGCCAGCAGCCAAGTGGACAGGGTTAACACTGAAGCTTTCTTT.

This clone was picked up one time. The genes are TRBV5-1 and TRBJ1-1, with D maybe TRBD1 (5 bases). The CDR3 loop spans 16 amino acids. CDR1 is SGHRS and CDR2 is YFSETQ in the germline V gene. Deletions cut 4 bases from V and 0 bases from J, with 16 bases between. The CDR3 here is CASSLRGTSMNTEAFF. The CDR3 DNA reads TGCGCCAGCAGCCTAAGGGGAACCTCTATGAACACTGAAGCTTTCTTT.

The rearrangement uses TRBV6-5 and TRBJ1-5, with no clear D. The CDR3 sequence is 15 residues long. Looked up from germline, CDR1 is MNHEY and CDR2 is SVGAGI. Trimming left V 5 bases short and J 0 bases short, with 11 bases between. The CDR3 region is CASSPGLYSNQPQHF. CDR3 nucleotides: TGTGCCAGCAGTCCTGGACTTTATAGCAATCAGCCCCAGCATTTT.

J is TRBJ1-5 and V is TRBV19; 9 nucleotides match TRBD1. Germline V lookup: CDR1 LNHDA, CDR2 SQIVND (reference sequence). After removal of 6 bases from V and 0 bases from J, the junction contained 9 bases not matched to a gene. CDR3 length: 17 residues. CDR3 nucleotides: TGTGCCAGTAGGCCACAGGGGGCGAGTTCTAGCAATCAGCCCCAGCATTTT. Residues: CASRPQGASSSNQPQHF. The whole variable domain, filled in from reference TRBV19 and TRBJ1-5, reads DGGITQSPKYLFRKEGQNVTLSCEQNLNHDAMYWYRQDPGQGLRLIYYSQIVNDFQKGDIAEGYSVSREKKESFPLTVTSAQKNPTAFYLCASRPQGASSSNQPQHFGDGTRLSIL.

The CDR3 nucleotides read TGTGCCAGCAGCACCCCGGGGGTAAGCACAGATACGCAGTATTTT. This codes for CASSTPGVSTDTQYF. The J gene is TRBJ2-3, the V gene TRBV5-4, with a possible D match to TRBD2 (6 bases). CDR1 and CDR2 (germline): SGHNT, YYREEE (reference sequence). This CDR3 is 15 amino acids long. V was shortened by 4 bases and J by 0 bases, with 12 bases between the two germline ends.

This clone has only a few counts. V and J are TRBV19 and TRBJ1-2; 7 positions agree with TRBD1. The CDR3 is 13 amino acids. V trimming: 6 bases; J trimming: 8 bases; junction bases outside the gene matches: 9. Germline CDR1 and CDR2: LNHDA and SQIVND (reference sequence). Here the CDR3 reads CASRATGIVGYTF. CDR3 in DNA: TGTGCCAGTAGGGCGACAGGGATCGTGGGCTACACCTTC. Together with reference TRBV19 and TRBJ1-2, the CDR3 gives the full variable domain: DGGITQSPKYLFRKEGQNVTLSCEQNLNHDAMYWYRQDPGQGLRLIYYSQIVNDFQKGDIAEGYSVSREKKESFPLTVTSAQKNPTAFYLCASRATGIVGYTFGSGTRLTVV.

The chain joins TRBV15 to TRBJ1-4, with 9 bases matching TRBD1. There are 18 residues in the CDR3. The germline gives CDR1 LNHNV, CDR2 YYDKDF (reference sequence). Trimming at V came to 3 bases and at J to 5 bases, leaving 13 bases not matched to a gene. DNA for the CDR3: TGTGCCACCAGCAGGGATCCGGGACAGGGTGTTCCGAATGAAAAACTGTTTTTT. This sequence encodes CATSRDPGQGVPNEKLFF.

The chain employs TRBV6-2 or TRBV6-3 and TRBJ2-7, with 9 bases lining up with TRBD2. V lost 4 bases, J lost 2 bases, and 9 bases stayed unmatched. Germline V CDR1 and CDR2: MNHEY, SVGEGT. The CDR3 is 16 residues long. CDR3 DNA: TGTGCCAGCAGTTTCCCGGTGGCTAGCGGGACCTACGAGCAGTACTTC. The encoded protein is CASSFPVASGTYEQYF.

J is TRBJ2-2 and V is TRBV6-6, with D possibly being TRBD2 (5 bases). The V and J ends lost 6 bases and 5 bases respectively, with 10 bases between them. The length of the CDR3 is 13 residues. Germline V lookup: CDR1 MNHNY, CDR2 SVGAGI (reference sequence). For the CDR3, the DNA is TGTGCCAGCAGGCGCGGGTGGACCGGGGAGCTGTTTTTT. It codes for CASRRGWTGELFF.

V is TRBV10-2 and J is TRBJ2-3; 9 bases are shared with TRBD2. Per germline, CDR1 WSHSY and CDR2 SAAADI. CDR3 length: 17 amino acids. V lost 11 bases and J lost 0; bases outside the gene matches: 15. The CDR3 reads CAGRPSETSGSTDTQYF. As DNA, the CDR3 is TGCGCCGGACGGCCCTCGGAGACTAGCGGCAGCACAGATACGCAGTATTTT.

The chain recombines TRBV5-1 with TRBJ1-2, with a weak D call TRBD1 (6 bases). CDR1 SGHRS and CDR2 YFSETQ come from the germline V gene. CDR3 length equals 14 residues. Trimming took 0 bases from V and 3 from J, leaving 9 bases between them. This chain's CDR3 is CASSLDQGYYGYTF. Here the CDR3 DNA reads TGCGCCAGCAGCTTGGACCAGGGGTACTATGGCTACACCTTC.

The rearrangement uses TRBV14 and TRBJ2-7; 9 positions match TRBD2. The V and J ends lost 0 bases and 4 bases, in that order; junction bases with no gene match: 16. The CDR3 consists of 19 residues. Germline V gene lookup returns CDR1 SGHDN and CDR2 FVKESK. CDR3 loop: CASSQDFVFGASGTYEQYF. The CDR3 DNA sequence: TGTGCCAGCAGCCAAGATTTCGTGTTCGGGGCTAGCGGGACGTACGAGCAGTACTTC.

On this clone: A read error may account for a junction end that differs from germline. This chain joins TRBV6-5 and TRBJ2-4; D remains ambiguous. The CDR3 runs to 14 residues. Germline V gene lookup returns CDR1 MNHEY and CDR2 SVGAGI. CDR3 DNA: TGTGCCAGCAGGCCCGCCGGAGCCCAAAACATTCAGTACTTC. Translating it yields CASRPAGAQNIQYF.

CDR3 amino acids: CATSQLNRGAGVYEQYF. The CDR3 nucleotides read TGTGCCACGTCACAACTAAACAGGGGCGCCGGGGTCTACGAGCAGTACTTC. The J gene is TRBJ2-7, the V gene TRBV19; TRBD1 matches 7 bases. The V and J ends lost 10 bases and 3 bases, in that order; junction bases with no gene match: 21. This CDR3 spans 17 amino acids. CDR1 is LNHDA, CDR2 SQIVND, per germline (reference sequence).

The rearrangement uses TRBV5-1 and TRBJ2-7; the D gene is possibly TRBD1 (7 bases). CDR3 size: 14 residues. The V end lost 0 bases, the J end lost 5 bases, and 12 bases lay between the germline ends. Germline loops: CDR1 SGHRS, CDR2 YFSETQ. CDR3: CASSLGQGGDEQYV. CDR3 coding DNA: TGCGCCAGCAGCTTGGGACAGGGAGGAGACGAGCAGTACGTC.

The chain couples TRBV5-1 to TRBJ2-1, with 8 bases identical to TRBD2. The germline CDR1 and CDR2 sequences are SGHRS and YFSETQ. V gave up 4 bases and J gave up 0 bases; unmatched junction bases: 12. The CDR3 totals 18 residues. This CDR3 is CASSPRGLAGYSYNEQFF. In DNA, the CDR3 is TGCGCCAGCAGCCCCCGCGGGCTAGCGGGTTACTCCTACAATGAGCAGTTCTTC.

This chain uses TRBV2 with TRBJ1-4; D may be TRBD1 (6 bases). Deletions cut 7 bases from V and 7 bases from J, with 13 bases between. The CDR3 loop spans 13 amino acids. Per the germline V gene, CDR1 is SNHLY and CDR2 is FYNNEI. The DNA of the CDR3 is TGTGCCAGCAAAGGGGGGGCAAGTGAAAAACTGTTTTTT. Residues: CASKGGASEKLFF.